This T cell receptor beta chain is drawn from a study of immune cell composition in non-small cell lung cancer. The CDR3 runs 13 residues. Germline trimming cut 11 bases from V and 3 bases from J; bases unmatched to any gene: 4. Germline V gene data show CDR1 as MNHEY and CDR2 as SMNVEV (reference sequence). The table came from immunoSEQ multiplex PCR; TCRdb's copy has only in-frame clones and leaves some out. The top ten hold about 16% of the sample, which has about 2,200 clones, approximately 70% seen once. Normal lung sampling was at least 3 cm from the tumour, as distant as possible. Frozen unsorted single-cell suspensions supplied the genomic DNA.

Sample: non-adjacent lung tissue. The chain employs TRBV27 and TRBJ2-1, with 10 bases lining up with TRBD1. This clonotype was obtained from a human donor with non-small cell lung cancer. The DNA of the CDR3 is TGTGCCTCCGGGACAGGGGACTACAATGAGCAGTTCTTC. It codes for CASGTGDYNEQFF.